What follows is one TCR beta chain and its context. Antigen unknown. Assay: immunoSEQ multiplex PCR; the TCRdb copy retains only in-frame clones and omits some. The sample holds about 22,000 clones, about three quarters seen once. This specimen comes from a study of vaccination effects on CD4 cells after COVID-19. ViraFEST assay sequencing came after antigen-specific CD4+ T cells were expanded with viral peptide pools. Cells that had been cultured for ten to eleven days were the source of isolated CD4+ T cells. Participants each got two BNT162b2 or mRNA-1273 vaccine doses. People in the vaccine group had not been infected with SARS-CoV-2 before, and their nucleocapsid antibodies were negative. Whole-study results and caveats: Marked contraction was observed in infection-induced and vaccine-induced clones late after vaccination.

The CDR3 is 16 amino acids. Per the germline V gene, CDR1 is SQVTM and CDR2 is ANQGSEA. Trimming took 6 bases from V and 6 from J, leaving 21 bases between them. Sequencing used CD4+ T cells from PBMCs cultured with HCoV-NL63 spike peptides, obtained after COVID-19 vaccination. The source is a human donor who received a COVID-19 vaccine. The chain uses TRBV29-1 and TRBJ1-6, with D possibly matching TRBD1 (5 bases). CDR3: CSVYKTGGGSNSPLHF. DNA of the CDR3: TGCAGCGTCTACAAGACGGGGGGGGGATCTAATTCACCCCTCCACTTT.